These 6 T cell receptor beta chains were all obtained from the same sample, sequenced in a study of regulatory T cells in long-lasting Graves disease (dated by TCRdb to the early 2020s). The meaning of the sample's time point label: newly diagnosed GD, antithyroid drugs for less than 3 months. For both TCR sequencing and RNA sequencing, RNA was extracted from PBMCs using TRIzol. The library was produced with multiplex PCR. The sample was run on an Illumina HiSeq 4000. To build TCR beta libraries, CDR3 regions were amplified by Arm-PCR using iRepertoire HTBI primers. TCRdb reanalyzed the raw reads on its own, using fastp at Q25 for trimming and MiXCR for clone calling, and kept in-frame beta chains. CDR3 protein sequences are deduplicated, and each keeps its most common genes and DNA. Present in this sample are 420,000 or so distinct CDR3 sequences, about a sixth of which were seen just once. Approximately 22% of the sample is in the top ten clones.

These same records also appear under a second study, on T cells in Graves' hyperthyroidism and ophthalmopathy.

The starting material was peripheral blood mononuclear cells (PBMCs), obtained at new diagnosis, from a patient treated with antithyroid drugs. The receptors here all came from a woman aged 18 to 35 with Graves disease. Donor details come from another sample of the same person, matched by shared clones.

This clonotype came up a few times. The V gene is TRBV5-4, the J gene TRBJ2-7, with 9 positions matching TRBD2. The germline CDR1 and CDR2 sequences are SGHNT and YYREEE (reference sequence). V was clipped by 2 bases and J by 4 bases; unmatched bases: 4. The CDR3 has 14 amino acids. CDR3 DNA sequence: TGTGCCAGCAGCTTATCTAGCGGGATTTACGAGCAGTACTTC. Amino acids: CASSLSSGIYEQYF.

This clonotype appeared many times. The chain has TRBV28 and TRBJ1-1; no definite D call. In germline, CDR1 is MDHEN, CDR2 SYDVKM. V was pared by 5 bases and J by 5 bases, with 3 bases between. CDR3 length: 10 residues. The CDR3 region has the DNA TGTGCCAGCAGTAAAACTGAAGCTTTCTTT. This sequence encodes CASSKTEAFF.

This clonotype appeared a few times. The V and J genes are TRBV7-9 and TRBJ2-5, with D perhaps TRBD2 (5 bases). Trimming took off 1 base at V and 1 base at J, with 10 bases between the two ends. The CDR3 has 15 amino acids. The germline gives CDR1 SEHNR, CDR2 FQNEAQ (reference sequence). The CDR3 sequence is CASSLGSAIQETQYF. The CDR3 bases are TGTGCCAGCAGCTTAGGTAGCGCGATCCAAGAGACCCAGTACTTC.

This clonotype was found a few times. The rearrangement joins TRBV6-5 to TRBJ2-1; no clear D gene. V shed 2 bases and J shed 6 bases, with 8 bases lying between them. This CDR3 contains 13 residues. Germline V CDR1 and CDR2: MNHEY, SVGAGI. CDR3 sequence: CASSYGWGNEQFF. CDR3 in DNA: TGTGCCAGCAGTTACGGGTGGGGCAATGAGCAGTTCTTC.

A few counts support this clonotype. For the CDR3, the DNA is TGTGCCAGCTCACGGACTAGCGGGACCCTCTACGAGCAGTACTTC. It encodes CASSRTSGTLYEQYF. This rearrangement joins TRBV18 to TRBJ2-7, with 12 nucleotides matching TRBD2. V trimming: 4 bases; J trimming: 3 bases; junction bases outside the gene matches: 4. CDR1 KGHSH and CDR2 LQKENI come from the germline V gene. There are 15 residues in the CDR3.

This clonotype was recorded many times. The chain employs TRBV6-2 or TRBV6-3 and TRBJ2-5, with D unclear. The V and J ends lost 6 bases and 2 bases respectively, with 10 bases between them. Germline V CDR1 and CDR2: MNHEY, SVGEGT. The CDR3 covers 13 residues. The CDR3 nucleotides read TGTGCCAGCAGACCCGACGGGCAAGAGACCCAGTACTTC. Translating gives CASRPDGQETQYF.